The 14 T cell receptor beta chains reported below all come from one sample, sequenced in a study of blood T cell repertoires in COVID-19. The repertoire was sequenced with immunoSEQ multiplex PCR; TCRdb's copy has only in-frame clones and lacks some. The top ten clones hold roughly 1.8% of a sample with 200,000 to 250,000 clones, around 80% of them seen once. Sequenced: PBMCs or T cells enriched from blood (not recorded which). Receptors were obtained from a man aged 55-75 years who had recovered from COVID-19.

The rearrangement uses TRBV11-2 and TRBJ2-7; TRBD2 agrees at 13 bases. Germline-derived CDR1 and CDR2 are SGHAT and FQNNGV. J lost 4 bases, V lost 1 base, and 13 bases had no gene match. This CDR3 spans 19 amino acids. The CDR3 bases are TGTGCCAGCAGCTTAGCGACTAGCGGGGGGCCTTCTTTTGGATACGAGCAGTACTTC. Translating it yields CASSLATSGGPSFGYEQYF.

The rearrangement joins TRBV20-1 to TRBJ1-1; D is ambiguous. The CDR3 sequence is 11 residues long. Germline V gives CDR1 DFQATT, CDR2 SNEGSKA (reference sequence). Trimming removed 1 base from V and 6 bases from J, with 6 bases in between. CDR3 nucleotide sequence: TGCAGTGCTAGAGGCGGGGCTGAAGCTTTCTTT. Translation gives CSARGGAEAFF.

This clone was observed a handful of times. The chain recombines TRBV6-6 with TRBJ2-5; 11 positions match TRBD2. After removal of 5 bases from V and 4 bases from J, the junction contained 15 bases not matched to a gene. The CDR3 consists of 18 residues. Germline V lookup: CDR1 MNHNY, CDR2 SVGAGI (reference sequence). CDR3 residues: CASSRPGTSGGLLETQYF. The CDR3 DNA reads TGTGCCAGCAGTCGCCCGGGTACTAGCGGGGGCCTTCTAGAGACCCAGTACTTC.

The genes are TRBV6-2 or TRBV6-3 and TRBJ1-1; no clear D gene. The V and J ends lost 0 bases and 0 bases respectively, with 5 bases between them. Germline CDR1 MNHEY, CDR2 SVGEGT. The length of the CDR3 is 14 residues. The CDR3, as DNA: TGTGCCAGCAGTTACTCGTACATGAACACTGAAGCTTTCTTT. Protein sequence: CASSYSYMNTEAFF.

The chain is built from TRBV6-2 or TRBV6-3 and TRBJ1-1; the D is unclear. CDR3 length equals 15 residues. The germline V and J ends were trimmed by 5 bases and 5 bases, with 18 bases remaining between them. Germline V gene lookup returns CDR1 MNHEY and CDR2 SVGEGT. The CDR3: CASSPTQVGWTEAFF. The CDR3 DNA reads as TGTGCCAGCAGTCCAACCCAGGTTGGATGGACTGAAGCTTTCTTT.

The rearrangement joins TRBV7-8 to TRBJ1-2; 9 bases match TRBD1. Trimming at V came to 5 bases and at J to 5 bases, leaving 9 bases not matched to a gene. Germline V gives CDR1 SGHVS, CDR2 FQNEAQ. The CDR3 totals 15 residues. CDR3 DNA sequence: TGTGCCAGCAGCCTAATGGGACAGGGCCCTTATGGCTACACCTTC. It specifies CASSLMGQGPYGYTF.

The gene calls are TRBV21-1 and TRBJ1-1; the DNA was not used to check the table's D call, TRBD1. TRBV21-1 is deemed a pseudogene. The CDR3 is made up of 17 amino acids. CDR3 in amino acids: CASSKASIGDRNTEAFF. In DNA, the CDR3 is TGTGCCAGCAGCAAAGCAAGTATCGGGGACAGGAACACTGAAGCTTTCTTT.

This clone is a singleton in its sample. The gene calls are TRBV6-5 and TRBJ1-1, with 7 bases lining up with TRBD1. V lost 6 bases, J lost 4 bases, and 2 bases stayed unmatched. The CDR3 extends over 12 amino acids. Germline V CDR1 and CDR2: MNHEY, SVGAGI. The CDR3 DNA reads as TGTGCCAGCAGGGGGGACAGCACTGAAGCTTTCTTT. It translates to CASRGDSTEAFF.

The V call is TRBV7-2, the J call TRBJ1-6; D might be TRBD1 (5 bases). Germline CDR1 reads SGHTA; CDR2 reads FQGNSA. The germline V and J ends were trimmed by 3 bases and 7 bases, with 7 bases remaining between them. The CDR3 has 13 amino acids. CDR3 protein: CASSFPGNSPLHF. The CDR3 DNA reads as TGTGCCAGCAGCTTTCCAGGGAATTCACCCCTCCACTTT.

The chain has TRBV4-3 and TRBJ2-2; 7 nucleotides match TRBD1. The CDR3 contains 15 residues. Germline V gene lookup returns CDR1 LGHNA and CDR2 YSLEER. Losses at the gene ends were 4 bases for V and 0 bases for J; bases not matched to a gene: 2. Here the CDR3 reads CASSRGTANTGELFF. The DNA for the CDR3 is TGCGCCAGCAGCCGAGGGACAGCGAACACCGGGGAGCTGTTTTTT.

J is TRBJ1-2 and V is TRBV5-6; no clear D. V shed 0 bases and J shed 8 bases, with 14 bases lying between them. CDR1 SGHDT and CDR2 YYEEEE come from the germline V gene. This CDR3 contains 14 residues. CDR3 sequence: CASSLDRGGEGYTF. DNA of the CDR3: TGTGCCAGCAGCTTGGATCGGGGAGGTGAAGGCTACACCTTC.

This sequence joins TRBV7-2 and TRBJ1-1; the D gene is possibly TRBD1 (5 bases). This CDR3 has 15 amino acids. Trimming left V 6 bases short and J 1 base short, with 15 bases between. In germline, CDR1 is SGHTA, CDR2 FQGNSA. The CDR3 nucleotides are TGTGCCAGCAGTCCTGGACACTTGTCGAACACTGAAGCTTTCTTT. The encoded protein is CASSPGHLSNTEAFF.

Concerning this clone itself: A read error may account for a junction end that differs from germline. The genes are TRBV7-7 and TRBJ2-5, with 7 bases aligning to TRBD1. Germline V gene data show CDR1 as SSHAT and CDR2 as FNYEAQ (reference sequence). The CDR3 loop spans 12 amino acids. DNA for the CDR3: TGTGCTAGCAGCCGGGACAGAGAGACCCAGTACTTC. The encoded protein is CASSRDRETQYF. Complete variable domain (other parts from reference TRBV7-7 and TRBJ2-5): GAGVSQSPRYKVTKRGQDVTLRCDPISSHATLYWYQQALGQGPEFLTYFNYEAQPDKSGLPSDRFSAERPEGSISTLTIQRTEQRDSAMYRCASSRDRETQYFGPGTRLLVL.

The rearrangement uses TRBV9 and TRBJ2-3; 9 bases agree with TRBD1. Germline assignment: CDR1 SGDLS and CDR2 YYNGEE. The CDR3 runs 16 residues. Trimming took 4 bases from V and 5 from J; bases not matched to a gene: 11. The CDR3 sequence is CASSLLSGQGKDTQYF. The DNA for the CDR3 is TGTGCCAGCAGCCTCTTATCGGGACAGGGAAAAGATACGCAGTATTTT.